This is a list of T cell receptor beta chains from one sample in a study of blood T cell repertoires in COVID-19. Generated by immunoSEQ multiplex PCR, the TCRdb table keeps only in-frame clones and is missing some. The data show 110,000 or so clones, around 90% seen once. Sample: peripheral blood. The receptors come from a woman between 45 and 60 years old with acute or convalescent COVID-19. Each CDR3 is given with its conserved first and last residue. A D gene is named only where the DNA matches it firmly. Clone size, where shown, is once, few, many, or a class for clones that have expanded.

clone size	D gene	V gene	CDR3 length	J gene	CDR3 DNA	CDR3 protein
-	TRBD1	TRBV28	13	TRBJ1-2	TGTGCCAGCAGTGCCGGGACAGGGGTTGGCTACACCTTC	CASSAGTGVGYTF
-	TRBD1	TRBV5-8	15	TRBJ1-5	TGTGCCAGCAGCTTGAGGACAGGGGGGGATCAGCCCCAGCATTTT	CASSLRTGGDQPQHF
-	-	TRBV18	15	TRBJ1-5	TGTGCCAGCTCACCATCATCGGGGAGCAATCAGCCCCAGCATTTT	CASSPSSGSNQPQHF
-	TRBD1	TRBV7-3	14	TRBJ1-2	TGTGCCAGCAGCTACGGGACAGGGGGCGAGGGCTACACCTTC	CASSYGTGGEGYTF
-	-	TRBV7-9	19	TRBJ2-2	TGTGCCAGGTGTTCGCGGTCGAAGTACGCCAACACGAACACCGGGGAGCTGTTTTTT	CARCSRSKYANTNTGELFF
-	-	TRBV2	12	TRBJ2-6	TGTGCCAGCATGAGCGGGGCCAACGTCCTGACTTTC	CASMSGANVLTF
few	-	TRBV6-1	15	TRBJ2-4	TGTGCCAGCAGTGAAGCATCAGTTAGCAGAGCCATTCAGTACTTC	CASSEASVSRAIQYF
-	-	TRBV11-2	15	TRBJ1-2	TGTGCCAGCAGCTTCGAGGCGGAAGCTAACTATGGCTACACCTTC	CASSFEAEANYGYTF
once	TRBD1	TRBV28	12	TRBJ2-5	TGTGCCAGCAACGGACAGGGAGAGACCCAGTACTTC	CASNGQGETQYF
-	TRBD2	TRBV28	14	TRBJ2-7	TGTGCCAGCAGTCCTAGCGGTCCCGCCTACGAGCAGTACTTC	CASSPSGPAYEQYF
-	TRBD1	TRBV7-9	17	TRBJ1-4	TGTGCCAGCAGCACAAATTACGACAGGGAGAGTGATGAAAAACTGTTTTTT	CASSTNYDRESDEKLFF
-	TRBD1	TRBV27	12	TRBJ1-1	TGTGCCAGCAGTTCCCCTAGGGGGCGAGCTTTCTTT	CASSSPRGRAFF
-	-	TRBV7-9	12	TRBJ1-3	TGTGCCAGCCACCTCGGAGGGAACACCATATATTTT	CASHLGGNTIYF
-	TRBD1	TRBV13	16	TRBJ1-6	TGTGCCAGCAGCCCCCGGGACAGGGGAAGGAATTCACCCCTCCACTTT	CASSPRDRGRNSPLHF
-	-	TRBV19	13	TRBJ2-1	TGTGCCAGTAGTACACCGGAGGGCAATGAGCAGTTCTTC	CASSTPEGNEQFF
-	TRBD1	TRBV28	14	TRBJ1-2	TGTGCCATTAAAGGGGGCGCGAAAGGCTATGGCTACACCTTC	CAIKGGAKGYGYTF